This entry concerns a single T cell receptor (beta chain). CDR1 LGHDT and CDR2 YNNKEL come from the germline V gene (reference sequence). The CDR3 sequence is 12 residues long. V was clipped by 5 bases and J by 7 bases, with 9 bases between them. Original processing notes: Quantification of nucleated cells was approximated via reference gene primer amplification. Sequenced by immunoSEQ multiplex PCR; TCRdb stores in-frame clones only, minus some. V and J calls and clone size are copied from that table; D and trimming were computed from the DNA. The sample has over 120,000 clones, roughly 90% seen once. The data were obtained in a study of blood T cell repertoires in COVID-19. Turning to the study itself: Specimens from acute and convalescent COVID-19 originated in the United States, Italy and Spain. T cells, B-cell-depleted T cells, or PBMCs supplied cDNA or gDNA.

The sequence was obtained from a man aged 55 to 70 with active or convalescent COVID-19. The sequenced material came from peripheral blood. V gene TRBV3-1 (or the pseudogene TRBV3-2) combines with J gene TRBJ2-4; D remains unclear. The CDR3 protein is CASSNSWNIQYF. CDR3 nucleotides: TGTGCCAGCAGCAACTCCTGGAACATTCAGTACTTC.